This entry describes one T cell receptor (beta chain). Its antigen is undetermined. Trimming took 1 base from V and 2 from J; bases not matched to a gene: 3. Germline CDR1 is SEHNR and CDR2 is FQNEAQ (reference sequence). The CDR3 sequence is 15 residues long. These data come from a study of T-cell memory formation after mild COVID-19. Study-level results: Mostly located in CM and EM were contracting CD4+ clones, with contracting CD8+ clones located in EMRA. Clones that got smaller from day 15 to 85 had even CD4/CD8, while clones growing later tipped toward CD4+.

A single record per CDR3 protein comes from TCRdb applying MiXCR to the 5' RACE reads. The sample lists 310,000 or so distinct CDR3 sequences, about 15% occurring once. This TCR was sampled from a man between 18 and 35 years old who had mild COVID-19 (a few samples of this study predate the infection). Cell type and time point are not known. The chain couples TRBV7-9 to TRBJ1-1; 8 bases are shared with TRBD1. The sequencing input was PBMCs or a T cell subset sorted from them (not recorded which). CDR3 coding DNA: TGTGCCAGCAGCTTAGAGCAGGGGGCAAACACTGAAGCTTTCTTT. This sequence encodes CASSLEQGANTEAFF.